A single TCR beta chain is shown here with its context. The antigen is unknown. These data are taken from a study of cytomegalovirus exposure and HLA in healthy donors. Findings and caveats of the study: Presence/absence analysis assumed near-uniform sequencing depth across donors. TCR sequences were mostly rare, though some public TCRs occurred in many donors. Being indistinguishable, some V segments were excluded, TRBV6-2 and TRBV6-3 among them.

The length of the CDR3 is 18 residues. CDR1 is MNHEY and CDR2 is SMNVEV in the germline V gene (reference sequence). With 3 bases removed from V and 1 base from J, the gap between germline ends came to 21 bases. Everyone who donated was a healthy bone marrow donor. The PCR was carried out with 60 Vbeta primers and 13 Jbeta primers. Sequenced by immunoSEQ multiplex PCR; TCRdb stores in-frame clones only, minus some. The profile shows 110,000 to 150,000 clones, roughly four fifths of them singletons. The rearrangement uses TRBV27 and TRBJ1-1; TRBD1 might be the D (6 bases). The source of this sequence is a man aged 35-49 years in good health and CMV-seropositive. Source material: PBMCs. The CDR3 DNA is TGTGCCAGCAGTTTTGCGTTTCAGGGGTCGCGGTGGAACACTGAAGCTTTCTTT. Its translation is CASSFAFQGSRWNTEAFF.